This T cell receptor (beta chain) originates from a study of cytomegalovirus exposure and HLA in healthy donors. Generated by immunoSEQ multiplex PCR, the TCRdb table keeps only in-frame clones and is missing some. This sample has 120,000 or so clones, with 88% found just once. CDR1 and CDR2 from the germline V gene are SSHAT and FNYEAQ (reference sequence). The CDR3 contains 14 residues. Turning to this clone: At one end, the junction sequence differs from germline, possibly due to a read error.

The V call is TRBV7-7, the J call TRBJ2-1; 8 bases line up with TRBD1. The sequenced sample was PBMCs. This TCR was sampled from a young man in good health and CMV-seropositive. CDR3 region: CASSSGQGFDEQFF. The CDR3 DNA reads as TGTGCTAGCAGCTCTGGACAGGGTTTCGATGAGCAGTTCTTC.